These 14 T cell receptor beta chains were sequenced from one sample in a study of T cell repertoires in cytomegalovirus infection. One entry per CDR3 protein results from TCRdb running MiXCR on the reads. Of roughly 300,000 distinct CDR3 sequences in the sample, roughly 23% were seen once. Specimen: PBMCs. These receptor sequences come from a human donor in good health (CMV status not recorded). Some clones in this sample may be carry-over from other donors' samples.

The J gene is TRBJ2-2, the V gene TRBV24-1; 8 nucleotides line up with TRBD2. Trimming cost V 1 base and J 6 bases; bases outside gene matches: 6. CDR3 length: 16 residues. CDR1 KGHDR and CDR2 SFDVKD come from the germline V gene. CDR3 sequence (DNA): TGTGCCACCAGTGATTTTGGACGGGGGGGGGCCGGGGAGCTGTTTTTT. This translates into CATSDFGRGGAGELFF.

This clonotype was recorded a few times. The chain links TRBV7-3 to TRBJ2-5; 7 bases are a match to TRBD2. The CDR3 runs 16 residues. Trimming took 1 base from V and 5 from J; bases not matched to a gene: 10. Germline values: CDR1 SGHTA, CDR2 FQGTGA. Here the CDR3 DNA reads TGTGCCAGCAGCTTAAATACAGCGGGGACCGGGGAGACCCAGTACTTC. Protein: CASSLNTAGTGETQYF.

In this sample, this clonotype turned up many times. CDR3 bases: TGTGCCAGCAGCTTAGTCTCTAACATTCAGTACTTC. Amino acids: CASSLVSNIQYF. This chain uses TRBV7-2 with TRBJ2-4; D unresolved. V lost 1 base to trimming and J lost 7 bases, with 5 bases between them. The CDR3 is made up of 12 amino acids. CDR1 is SGHTA and CDR2 is FQGNSA in the germline V gene.

This clonotype appeared many times. The V gene is TRBV7-2, the J gene TRBJ1-1; 9 bases match TRBD1. Trimming at V came to 5 bases and at J to 4 bases, leaving 8 bases not matched to a gene. Germline lookup yields CDR1 SGHTA and CDR2 FQGNSA. The CDR3 has 15 residues. The CDR3 loop reads CASSPRQGGITEAFF. The CDR3 region has the DNA TGTGCCAGCAGCCCACGACAGGGGGGTATCACTGAAGCTTTCTTT.

The chain uses TRBV6-2 or TRBV6-3 and TRBJ2-1, with 8 bases fitting TRBD1. This CDR3 region has 17 residues. V lost 0 bases, J lost 6 bases, and 10 bases stayed unmatched. Germline lookup yields CDR1 MNHEY and CDR2 SVGEGT. This chain's CDR3 is CASSYSFDRGQGNEQFF. In nucleotides, the CDR3 is TGTGCCAGCAGTTACTCCTTCGACAGGGGACAAGGCAATGAGCAGTTCTTC.

The genes are TRBV12-3 or TRBV12-4 and TRBJ1-6; 10 bases match TRBD1. V trimming: 5 bases; J trimming: 9 bases; junction bases outside the gene matches: 7. The CDR3 totals 15 residues. The CDR3 loop reads CASSRRTGGSSPLHF. Written as DNA, the CDR3 is TGTGCCAGCAGTAGAAGGACAGGGGGAAGTTCACCCCTCCACTTT.

V usage is TRBV20-1 and J usage is TRBJ2-1; TRBD1 agrees at 9 bases. The CDR3 spans 15 residues. Germline assignment: CDR1 DFQATT and CDR2 SNEGSKA (reference sequence). With 0 bases clipped from V and 7 bases from J, the junction kept 7 bases outside the gene matches. Here the CDR3 DNA reads TGCAGTGCTAGAGATCAGGGACAGGGAGGAAATGAGCAGTTCTTC. The encoded protein is CSARDQGQGGNEQFF.

The rearrangement joins TRBV5-4 to TRBJ2-5; 7 bases map to TRBD1. V shed 7 bases, J shed 3 bases, and the junction held 9 bases outside the gene matches. CDR1 and CDR2 from the germline V gene are SGHNT and YYREEE (reference sequence). This CDR3 has 14 amino acids. CDR3 bases: TGTGCCAGCCGACAGGGACCTCTTGAAGAGACCCAGTACTTC. It yields the protein CASRQGPLEETQYF.

Many counts were recorded for this clonotype. The rearrangement joins TRBV7-3 to TRBJ2-2; the D gene is possibly TRBD1 (5 bases). V was trimmed by 3 bases and J by 1 base, leaving 9 bases between them. The germline gives CDR1 SGHTA, CDR2 FQGTGA. The CDR3 has 15 amino acids. The CDR3: CASSLNDRNTGELFF. CDR3 nucleotides: TGTGCCAGCAGCTTGAACGACAGGAACACCGGGGAGCTGTTTTTT.

The chain recombines TRBV11-2 with TRBJ2-7; D ambiguous. Germline V gene lookup returns CDR1 SGHAT and CDR2 FQNNGV. The germline V and J ends were trimmed by 1 base and 5 bases, with 15 bases remaining between them. This CDR3 contains 15 residues. This CDR3 reads CASSLGVVSNHEQYF. Written as DNA, the CDR3 is TGTGCCAGCAGCTTAGGTGTGGTCAGCAACCACGAGCAGTACTTC.

In its sample, this clonotype was seen many times. In DNA form, the CDR3 reads TGTGCCAGCAGCTTAGTGGCGACTAGCGGTACCAGCTCCTACGAGCAGTACTTC. This gives the protein CASSLVATSGTSSYEQYF. The V and J genes are TRBV7-2 and TRBJ2-7, with TRBD2 identical over 9 bases. J was trimmed by 0 bases and V by 1 base; bases with no gene match: 10. Per germline, CDR1 SGHTA and CDR2 FQGNSA. This CDR3 spans 18 amino acids.

V usage is TRBV6-2 or TRBV6-3 and J usage is TRBJ2-1; D is perhaps TRBD2 (5 bases). Germline V gives CDR1 MNHEY, CDR2 SVGEGT. The V gene lost 5 bases and the J gene lost 8 bases, with 19 bases spanning the gap. This CDR3 comprises 15 residues. The CDR3 spells CASSPMGVGKDEQFF. The CDR3 region has the DNA TGTGCCAGCAGTCCCATGGGAGTGGGAAAGGATGAGCAGTTCTTC.

This clonotype appeared a few times. The V and J genes are TRBV19 and TRBJ1-2, with 8 bases fitting TRBD1. The CDR3 length is 13 residues. V gave up 5 bases and J gave up 4 bases; unmatched junction bases: 3. Germline loops: CDR1 LNHDA, CDR2 SQIVND (reference sequence). The CDR3 sequence: CASSEDRGYGYTF. CDR3 DNA sequence: TGTGCCAGTAGTGAAGACAGGGGCTATGGCTACACCTTC.

This clonotype was observed a handful of times. This rearrangement joins TRBV10-3 to TRBJ2-5; the D is unclear. The V and J ends lost 0 bases and 4 bases respectively, with 0 bases between them. The CDR3 extends over 11 amino acids. CDR1 is ENHRY, CDR2 SYGVKD, per germline. The CDR3 protein is CAISESETQYF. The CDR3 DNA follows: TGTGCCATCAGTGAGTCAGAGACCCAGTACTTC.